This TCR beta chain originates from a study of T cells after somatic rescue of genetic block. The CDR3 consists of 13 residues. Trimming cost V 2 bases and J 1 base, with 6 bases left between them. Germline V gene sequence: CDR1 WSHSY, CDR2 SAAADI. Here immunoSEQ multiplex PCR was the method, and the copy in TCRdb shows in-frame clones only, minus some. Of approximately 65,000 clones listed, around 90% were seen once; the top ten hold just under 3%. This TCR was recovered from a man aged 40-49 years. Sequenced input: peripheral blood mononuclear cells (PBMCs). The chain employs TRBV10-2 and TRBJ2-7, with TRBD1 as a possible D gene (5 bases). The CDR3 sequence: CASSERQSYEQYF. The CDR3 bases are TGCGCCAGCAGTGAGAGACAGTCCTACGAGCAGTACTTC.